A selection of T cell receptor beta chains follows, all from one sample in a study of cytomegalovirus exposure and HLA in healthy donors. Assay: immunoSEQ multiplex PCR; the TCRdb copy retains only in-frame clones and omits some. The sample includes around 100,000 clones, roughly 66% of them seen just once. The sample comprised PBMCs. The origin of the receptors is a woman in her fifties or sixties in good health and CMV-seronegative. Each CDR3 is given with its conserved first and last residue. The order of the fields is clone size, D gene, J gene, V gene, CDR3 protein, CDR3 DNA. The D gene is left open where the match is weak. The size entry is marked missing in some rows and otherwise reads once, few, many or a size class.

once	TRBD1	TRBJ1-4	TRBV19	CASSIGTGKLGNEKLFF	TGTGCCAGTAGTATCGGGACAGGTAAACTCGGTAATGAAAAACTGTTTTTT
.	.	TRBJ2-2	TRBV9	CASSADYRAEDTGELFF	TGTGCCAGCAGCGCTGACTACAGGGCAGAGGACACCGGGGAGCTGTTTTTT
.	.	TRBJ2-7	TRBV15	CATQAGSYEQYF	TGTGCCACCCAGGCGGGTAGCTACGAGCAGTACTTC
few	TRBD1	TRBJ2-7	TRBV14	CASSQTSGTAHNGQYF	TGTGCCAGCAGCCAAACCTCCGGGACAGCCCATAACGGGCAGTACTTC
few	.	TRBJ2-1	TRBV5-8	CASSLERGVEGPQQFF	TGTGCCAGCAGCTTGGAAAGGGGTGTTGAAGGTCCACAGCAGTTCTTC
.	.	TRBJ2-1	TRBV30	CAWSVRVEQFF	TGTGCCTGGAGTGTTCGGGTTGAGCAGTTCTTC
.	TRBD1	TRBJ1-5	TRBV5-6	CASSPGGGNQPQHF	TGTGCCAGCAGTCCAGGGGGAGGCAATCAGCCCCAGCATTTT
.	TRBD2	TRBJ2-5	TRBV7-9	CASSLEAGGQETQYF	TGTGCCAGCAGCTTAGAGGCGGGGGGCCAAGAGACCCAGTACTTC
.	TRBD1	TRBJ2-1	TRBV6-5	CASSRYRGLNNEQFF	TGTGCCAGCAGTCGTTACAGGGGTTTAAACAATGAGCAGTTCTTC
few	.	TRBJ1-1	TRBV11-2	CASSLAVQWGPSNTEAFF	TGTGCCAGCAGCTTAGCAGTACAGTGGGGCCCCTCGAACACTGAAGCTTTCTTT
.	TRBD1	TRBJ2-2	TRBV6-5	CASSYDNRGPGELFF	TGTGCCAGCAGTTACGACAACAGGGGACCCGGGGAGCTGTTTTTT
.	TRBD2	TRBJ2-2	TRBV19	CASTGTSGIGELFF	TGTGCCAGTACCGGGACTAGCGGAATCGGGGAGCTGTTTTTT
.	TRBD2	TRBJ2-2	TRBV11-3	CASSSGGAGGELFF	TGTGCCAGCAGCTCCGGGGGGGCTGGGGGGGAGCTGTTTTTT
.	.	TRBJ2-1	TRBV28	CASRPRGTYNEQFF	TGTGCCAGCAGGCCTAGAGGAACCTACAATGAGCAGTTCTTC
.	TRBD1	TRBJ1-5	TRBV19	CASRTTGGLQPQHF	TGTGCCAGTAGGACTACAGGGGGCCTTCAGCCCCAGCATTTT
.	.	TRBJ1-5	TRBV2	CASSEDRAGNQPQHF	TGTGCCAGCAGTGAAGACAGGGCGGGCAATCAGCCCCAGCATTTT
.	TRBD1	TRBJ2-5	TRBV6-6	CASSYSRQGETQYF	TGTGCCAGCAGTTACTCGAGACAGGGCGAGACCCAGTACTTC
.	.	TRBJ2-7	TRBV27	CASSPMGGVGEQYF	TGTGCCAGCAGTCCTATGGGCGGGGTGGGTGAGCAGTACTTC
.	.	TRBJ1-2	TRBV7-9	CASSRDSGGYTF	TGTGCCAGCAGCCGAGACAGTGGTGGCTACACCTTC
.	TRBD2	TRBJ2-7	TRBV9	CASAPRASGSYEQYF	TGTGCCAGCGCCCCTCGGGCTAGCGGGAGCTACGAGCAGTACTTC
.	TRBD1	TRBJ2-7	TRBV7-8	CASSLSTSRRTGPSYEQYF	TGTGCCAGCAGCTTATCGACCAGCCGAAGGACAGGGCCATCCTACGAGCAGTACTTC
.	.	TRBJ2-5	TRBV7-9	CASSTGTWLQETQYF	TGTGCCAGCAGCACGGGAACTTGGCTACAAGAGACCCAGTACTTC
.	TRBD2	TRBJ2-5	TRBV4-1	CASSQPLAGGETQYF	TGCGCCAGCAGCCAGCCACTAGCGGGGGGAGAGACCCAGTACTTC
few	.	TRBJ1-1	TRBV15	CATSRDLRGTEAFF	TGTGCCACCAGCAGAGATTTACGCGGCACTGAAGCTTTCTTT
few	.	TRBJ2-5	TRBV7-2	CASSLGPYREETQYF	TGTGCCAGCAGCTTAGGGCCCTACAGGGAGGAGACCCAGTACTTC
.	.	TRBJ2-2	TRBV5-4	CASSLDPQGNTGELFF	TGTGCCAGCAGCTTGGACCCACAGGGCAACACCGGGGAGCTGTTTTTT
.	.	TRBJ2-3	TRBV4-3	CASSQRGSTDTQYF	TGCGCCAGCAGCCAAAGGGGGTCCACAGATACGCAGTATTTT
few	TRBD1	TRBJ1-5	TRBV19	CASSIGDSHQPQHF	TGTGCCAGTAGTATCGGGGACAGCCATCAGCCCCAGCATTTT
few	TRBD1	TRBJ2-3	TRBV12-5	CASGLVLGQSSLDTQYF	TGTGCTAGTGGTTTGGTACTGGGACAGAGTTCATTGGATACGCAGTATTTT
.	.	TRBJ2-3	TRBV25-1	CASGGSISTDTQYF	TGTGCCAGCGGGGGGTCGATCAGCACAGATACGCAGTATTTT
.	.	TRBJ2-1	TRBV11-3	CASSLEGLAGEQFF	TGTGCCAGCAGCTTAGAAGGTTTGGCAGGAGAGCAGTTCTTC
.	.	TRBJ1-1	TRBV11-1	CASSLTGKTEAFF	TGTGCCAGCAGCTTAACGGGGAAGACTGAAGCTTTCTTT
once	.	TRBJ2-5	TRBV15	CATSRADSEETQYF	TGTGCCACCAGCAGGGCGGACAGCGAAGAGACCCAGTACTTC
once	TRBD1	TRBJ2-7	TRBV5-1	CASSFRTGSYEQYF	TGCGCCAGCAGCTTCCGGACAGGGAGCTACGAGCAGTACTTC
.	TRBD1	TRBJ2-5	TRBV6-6	CASSYGGQGGETQYF	TGTGCCAGCAGTTACGGCGGACAGGGTGGGGAGACCCAGTACTTC
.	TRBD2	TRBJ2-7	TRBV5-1	CASSQRTSASEEQYF	TGCGCCAGCAGCCAGCGGACTAGCGCCAGTGAGGAGCAGTACTTC
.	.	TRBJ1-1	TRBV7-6	CASSSSGNTEAFF	TGTGCCAGCAGCTCCTCCGGGAACACTGAAGCTTTCTTT
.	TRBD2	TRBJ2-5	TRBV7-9	CASSLMGLAGPKETQYF	TGTGCCAGCAGCTTAATGGGACTAGCGGGTCCAAAAGAGACCCAGTACTTC
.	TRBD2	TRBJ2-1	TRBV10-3	CAISVSSGRPRGSYNEQFF	TGTGCCATCAGTGTTTCCAGCGGGAGGCCCCGGGGCTCCTACAATGAGCAGTTCTTC
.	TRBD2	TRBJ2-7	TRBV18	CASSVGTSEIYEQYF	TGTGCCAGCTCAGTGGGGACTAGCGAGATCTACGAGCAGTACTTC
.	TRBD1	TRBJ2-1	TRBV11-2	CASSLIGTVSYNEQFF	TGTGCCAGCAGCTTAATCGGGACAGTCTCCTACAATGAGCAGTTCTTC
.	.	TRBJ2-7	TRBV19	CATGGGRARQYF	TGTGCCACCGGCGGTGGCAGGGCCAGGCAGTACTTC
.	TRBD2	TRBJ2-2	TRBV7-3	CASSLTPRLAGTGELFF	TGTGCCAGCAGCTTAACCCCCCGACTAGCGGGCACCGGGGAGCTGTTTTTT
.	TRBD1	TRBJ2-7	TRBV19	CASSGPGQPSGEQYF	TGTGCCAGTAGTGGACCGGGACAGCCTTCGGGTGAGCAGTACTTC
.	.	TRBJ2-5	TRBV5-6	CASSLVRRLYQETQYF	TGTGCCAGCAGCTTGGTTAGGCGGCTCTACCAAGAGACCCAGTACTTC
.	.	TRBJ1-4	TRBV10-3	CASGGTINEKLFF	TGTGCCAGCGGGGGTACTATCAACGAAAAACTGTTTTTT
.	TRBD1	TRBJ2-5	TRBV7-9	CASSYGTGETQYF	TGTGCCAGCAGCTACGGGACAGGAGAGACCCAGTACTTC
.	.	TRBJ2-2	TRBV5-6	CASSFFGRGRLDTGELFF	TGTGCCAGCAGCTTTTTTGGCAGGGGCCGACTCGATACCGGGGAGCTGTTTTTT
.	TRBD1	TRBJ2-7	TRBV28	CASRPGTGSNEQYF	TGTGCCAGCAGGCCCGGGACAGGGTCCAACGAGCAGTACTTC
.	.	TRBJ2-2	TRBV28	CASSSSGSSTGELFF	TGTGCCAGCAGTTCCTCCGGGTCCTCTACCGGGGAGCTGTTTTTT
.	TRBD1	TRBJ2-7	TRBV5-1	CASSAGTDHVGYEQYF	TGCGCCAGCAGCGCCGGGACAGACCACGTGGGGTACGAGCAGTACTTC